This TCR beta chain appears in the sequencing data of a study of blood T cell repertoires in COVID-19. Using immunoSEQ multiplex PCR, the repertoire was profiled, and TCRdb retains in-frame clones only, with some absent. The data show 200,000 to 250,000 clones, with roughly 85% seen just once and over 2% held by the top ten. The CDR3 length is 15 residues. Germline-derived CDR1 and CDR2 are SGHRS and YFSETQ. V was pared by 2 bases and J by 10 bases, with 19 bases between. Source material: peripheral blood. This sequence was found in a woman in her 70s with COVID-19, enrolled during active disease. The rearrangement links TRBV5-1 to TRBJ2-4, with D possibly being TRBD2 (5 bases). The CDR3 sequence is CASSFGGRGGSIQYF. The DNA of the CDR3 is TGCGCCAGCAGCTTCGGAGGCAGAGGCGGATCGATTCAGTACTTC.